This TCR beta chain was found in a study of T-cell memory formation after mild COVID-19. Overall study: Most TCR clusters belonged to a single donor.

In its sample, this clonotype was seen a few times. No antigen is known for it. In germline, CDR1 is SGHTA, CDR2 FQGNSA. CDR3 size: 18 residues. V gave up 5 bases and J gave up 0 bases; unmatched junction bases: 10. Using its own MiXCR run on the 5' RACE reads, TCRdb lists one record per CDR3 protein. The sample lists just under 550,000 distinct CDR3 sequences; roughly 22% were seen once. Findings of the study overall: Among contracting clones, CD4+ were mainly CM/EM and CD8+ enriched in EMRA.

Sequences were obtained from PBMCs or a T cell subset sorted from them (not recorded which). The sequence was obtained from an adult woman who had mild COVID-19 (a few samples of this study predate the infection). Cell type and time point are not known. The chain uses TRBV7-2 and TRBJ2-1; 10 nucleotides align to TRBD2. The CDR3 DNA follows: TGTGCCAGCAGCCTCGCCGTAGCGGGGGGAGACTCCTACAATGAGCAGTTCTTC. Protein sequence: CASSLAVAGGDSYNEQFF.